A single sample gave rise to the 21 T cell receptor beta chains below, sequenced in a study of cytomegalovirus exposure and HLA in healthy donors. Amplification used 60 Vbeta primers and 13 Jbeta primers. Sequencing used immunoSEQ multiplex PCR; TCRdb keeps in-frame clones, though not all of them. The sample yields 140,000 to 150,000 clones, just over 65% seen once. Source material: PBMCs. The receptors were sampled from a woman in her fifties or sixties in good health and CMV-seronegative.

J is TRBJ1-5 and V is TRBV11-2; maybe TRBD1 (6 bases). The CDR3 runs to 15 residues. Germline V gene lookup returns CDR1 SGHAT and CDR2 FQNNGV. The ends were cut back, 0 bases at V and 6 bases at J, with 12 bases in the middle. As DNA, the CDR3 is TGTGCCAGCAGCTTAGATCAGGGGCTCCCTCAGCCCCAGCATTTT. Encoded protein: CASSLDQGLPQPQHF. Drawing the rest from reference TRBV11-2 and TRBJ1-5, the complete variable domain is EAGVAQSPRYKIIEKRQSVAFWCNPISGHATLYWYQQILGQGPKLLIQFQNNGVVDDSQLPKDRFSAERLKGVDSTLKIQPAKLEDSAVYLCASSLDQGLPQPQHFGDGTRLSIL.

This clone was counted only a few times. The chain employs TRBV28 and TRBJ1-5; D is perhaps TRBD1 (5 bases). Per germline, CDR1 MDHEN and CDR2 SYDVKM. The CDR3 has 13 residues. V dropped 8 bases and J dropped 7 bases, with 15 bases sitting between them. CDR3 in DNA: TGTGCCAGCGTTCCAGGAGGGGCCCAGCCCCAGCATTTT. The encoded protein is CASVPGGAQPQHF.

The V gene is TRBV5-4, the J gene TRBJ2-7, with TRBD1 matching over 12 bases. The J segment lost 7 bases and the V segment lost 4 bases, leaving 15 bases of the junction unmatched. Germline CDR1 SGHNT, CDR2 YYREEE (reference sequence). This CDR3 is 17 amino acids long. CDR3 loop: CASSPTGGQGAMREQYF. CDR3 DNA: TGTGCCAGCAGCCCCACGGGGGGACAGGGGGCAATGAGAGAGCAGTACTTC. Filled out from reference TRBV5-4 and TRBJ2-7, the complete variable domain reads ETGVTQSPTHLIKTRGQQVTLRCSSQSGHNTVSWYQQALGQGPQFIFQYYREEENGRGNFPPRFSGLQFPNYSSELNVNALELDDSALYLCASSPTGGQGAMREQYFGPGTRLTVT.

This clone has just a few counts. The rearrangement links TRBV7-6 to TRBJ1-1; 7 positions match TRBD1. V shed 5 bases and J 5 bases; nucleotides not matched to a gene: 8. There are 14 residues in the CDR3. Germline loops: CDR1 SGHVS, CDR2 FNYEAQ. In DNA form, the CDR3 reads TGTGCCAGCAGCCCAAAAACAGGGGTGACTGAAGCTTTCTTT. This gives the protein CASSPKTGVTEAFF. Full variable domain (rest looked up from reference TRBV7-6 and TRBJ1-1): GAGVSQSPRYKVTKRGQDVALRCDPISGHVSLYWYRQALGQGPEFLTYFNYEAQQDKSGLPNDRFSAERPEGSISTLTIQRTEQRDSAMYRCASSPKTGVTEAFFGQGTRLTVV.

CDR3 sequence (DNA): TGCGCCAGCAGCCGGGGGGACAGGGGGCCCCTGGAAGAGACCCAGTACTTC. Residues: CASSRGDRGPLEETQYF. The chain combines TRBV5-1 with TRBJ2-5; 12 nucleotides agree with TRBD1. The CDR3 spans 17 residues. V trimming: 4 bases; J trimming: 3 bases; junction bases outside the gene matches: 10. CDR1 is SGHRS, CDR2 YFSETQ, per germline.

The rearrangement uses TRBV29-1 and TRBJ1-1, with TRBD1 identical over 8 bases. Looked up from germline, CDR1 is SQVTM and CDR2 is ANQGSEA. The CDR3 is made up of 15 amino acids. Trimming took 6 bases from V and 0 from J; bases not matched to a gene: 9. CDR3: CSVVQGVELNTEAFF. For the CDR3, the DNA is TGCAGCGTAGTACAGGGGGTGGAACTGAACACTGAAGCTTTCTTT.

The chain couples TRBV7-6 to TRBJ2-2; TRBD2 matches 12 bases. Germline V gene data show CDR1 as SGHVS and CDR2 as FNYEAQ. The junction had 3 bases not matched to a gene; V was cut back by 2 bases and J by 5 bases. The length of the CDR3 is 16 residues. CDR3: CASSLTTSGSTGELFF. DNA for the CDR3: TGTGCCAGCAGCTTAACGACTAGCGGGAGTACCGGGGAGCTGTTTTTT.

The chain is built from TRBV9 and TRBJ2-3, with 11 bases identical to TRBD1. Germline CDR1 is SGDLS and CDR2 is YYNGEE. V was clipped by 0 bases and J by 1 base; unmatched bases: 1. The CDR3 spans 16 residues. The CDR3 is CASSVGTGGGTDTQYF. CDR3 bases: TGTGCCAGCAGCGTAGGGACAGGGGGCGGCACAGATACGCAGTATTTT.

The chain combines TRBV15 with TRBJ2-7; 15 nucleotides align to TRBD2. Germline loops: CDR1 LNHNV, CDR2 YYDKDF (reference sequence). This CDR3 has 16 amino acids. V was pared by 2 bases and J by 6 bases, with 5 bases of the junction left unmatched. Here the CDR3 DNA reads TGTGCCACCAGCAGAACCGGGACTAGCGGGAGGAGCGAGCAGTACTTC. Encoded protein: CATSRTGTSGRSEQYF.

With regard to this clone: Compared with germline, one end of the junction differs, possibly owing to a read error. The rearrangement links TRBV7-9 to TRBJ2-3, with 7 bases fitting TRBD2. The CDR3 loop spans 14 amino acids. CDR1 and CDR2 (germline): SEHNR, FQNEAQ (reference sequence). The CDR3: CTSSLAGETDTQYF. The CDR3 coding sequence is TGTACCAGCAGCTTGGCGGGAGAGACAGATACGCAGTATTTT.

The V gene is TRBV6-1, the J gene TRBJ2-4; 9 bases line up with TRBD1. The junction had 7 bases not matched to a gene; V was cut back by 4 bases and J by 6 bases. CDR3 length: 15 amino acids. Germline-derived CDR1 and CDR2 are MNHNS and SASEGT. The CDR3 loop reads CASSGRDRVTNIQYF. In nucleotides, the CDR3 is TGTGCCAGCAGTGGCCGGGACAGGGTAACAAACATTCAGTACTTC.

Remarks on this clone: The junction departs from the called germline gene at one end, perhaps through a read error. The chain carries TRBV12-5 and TRBJ2-7; 8 bases map to TRBD2. This CDR3 contains 14 residues. Germline CDR1 is LGHNT and CDR2 is FRNRAP. In DNA, the CDR3 is TGTGCTAGTGGTTTGTACGGGGGGGACTACAAGCAGTACTTC. This codes for CASGLYGGDYKQYF.

This clone has more than one count but fewer than ten. The chain links TRBV7-7 to TRBJ2-5, with D maybe TRBD2 (6 bases). Germline loops: CDR1 SSHAT, CDR2 FNYEAQ (reference sequence). There are 13 residues in the CDR3. The ends were cut back, 3 bases at V and 1 base at J, with 6 bases in the middle. In DNA, the CDR3 is TGTGCCAGCAGCTTGGGGGGCCAAGAGACCCAGTACTTC. The encoded protein is CASSLGGQETQYF.

The chain recombines TRBV19 with TRBJ1-1; a possible D gene is TRBD1 (5 bases). Germline V gene lookup returns CDR1 LNHDA and CDR2 SQIVND (reference sequence). This CDR3 has 13 residues. Trimming pared 8 bases from V and 3 bases from J, leaving 13 bases between. CDR3: CASGKDSDTEAFF. CDR3 coding DNA: TGTGCCAGTGGCAAAGACAGTGACACTGAAGCTTTCTTT.

This clone appeared a few times. The chain carries TRBV15 and TRBJ2-5; 13 bases match TRBD2. Germline V gene lookup returns CDR1 LNHNV and CDR2 YYDKDF (reference sequence). The CDR3 contains 17 residues. V lost 5 bases, J lost 1 base, and 7 bases stayed unmatched. CDR3 in DNA: TGTGCCACCAGCCGGACTAGCGGGGGCCTTTCCCAAGAGACCCAGTACTTC. Translation: CATSRTSGGLSQETQYF. Based on the CDR3 plus reference TRBV15 and TRBJ2-5, the full variable domain is DAMVIQNPRYQVTQFGKPVTLSCSQTLNHNVMYWYQQKSSQAPKLLFHYYDKDFNNEADTPDNFQSRRPNTSFCFLDIRSPGLGDTAMYLCATSRTSGGLSQETQYFGPGTRLLVL.

The V and J genes are TRBV12-5 and TRBJ1-6; the D gene is possibly TRBD1 (5 bases). The V gene's germline CDR1 is LGHNT and CDR2 FRNRAP. The V gene lost 5 bases and the J gene lost 7 bases, with 6 bases spanning the gap. The CDR3 consists of 12 residues. CDR3: CASGRQNSPLHF. CDR3 sequence (DNA): TGTGCTAGTGGTCGACAGAATTCACCCCTCCACTTT. Full variable domain (outside the CDR3, taken from reference TRBV12-5 and TRBJ1-6): DARVTQTPRHKVTEMGQEVTMRCQPILGHNTVFWYRQTMMQGLELLAYFRNRAPLDDSGMPKDRFSAEMPDATLATLKIQPSEPRDSAVYFCASGRQNSPLHFGNGTRLTVT.

V and J are TRBV28 and TRBJ2-5, with a possible D match to TRBD1 (6 bases). The CDR3 is 15 amino acids. Trimming cost V 2 bases and J 2 bases, with 12 bases left between them. Germline CDR1 reads MDHEN; CDR2 reads SYDVKM. The CDR3 protein is CASSLGGWGQETQYF. CDR3 sequence (DNA): TGTGCCAGCAGTTTAGGGGGCTGGGGTCAAGAGACCCAGTACTTC. Using reference TRBV28 and TRBJ2-5 for the parts outside the CDR3, the full variable domain is DVKVTQSSRYLVKRTGEKVFLECVQDMDHENMFWYRQDPGLGLRLIYFSYDVKMKEKGDIPEGYSVSREKKERFSLILESASTNQTSMYLCASSLGGWGQETQYFGPGTRLLVL.

The chain joins TRBV5-1 to TRBJ2-7, with 9 bases identical to TRBD1. The CDR3 is 14 residues long. V lost 5 bases, J lost 2 bases, and 5 bases stayed unmatched. Germline CDR1 reads SGHRS; CDR2 reads YFSETQ. This chain's CDR3 is CASRAGTGTYEQYF. As DNA, the CDR3 is TGCGCCAGCAGGGCCGGGACAGGGACCTACGAGCAGTACTTC.

The genes are TRBV10-3 and TRBJ1-5; D not resolved. From germline, CDR1 is ENHRY and CDR2 SYGVKD. The CDR3 totals 13 residues. With 2 bases removed from V and 6 bases from J, the gap between germline ends came to 8 bases. The CDR3 DNA sequence: TGTGCCATCAGTGAGGCCATCAGTCAGCCCCAGCATTTT. Translated, it gives CAISEAISQPQHF.

V and J are TRBV7-2 and TRBJ1-2; D is perhaps TRBD1 (5 bases). Germline CDR1 reads SGHTA; CDR2 reads FQGNSA. V lost 4 bases and J lost 2, with 8 bases in between. The CDR3 extends over 13 amino acids. The DNA of the CDR3 is TGTGCCAGCAGCTACGGACAAAACTATGGCTACACCTTC. Translated, it gives CASSYGQNYGYTF.

The rearrangement joins TRBV5-3 to TRBJ2-5; tentatively, D is TRBD2 (5 bases). TRBV5-3 is an ORF, with its function uncertain. Between the trimmed V and J ends, which lost 2 bases and 3 bases, there was a span of 17 bases. The CDR3 covers 16 residues. The CDR3 DNA sequence: TGTGCCAGAAGCTTCTTGTTGCCTAGCCGGAAAGAGACCCAGTACTTC. This gives the protein CARSFLLPSRKETQYF.